This record covers a single TCR beta chain. This clonotype has at least ten counts. Its antigen target is currently unknown. Base quality data are lacking; no much larger clone is found one base away. TCR alpha and beta CDR3 regions were amplified with the iRepertoire nested amplicon-rescue multiplex PCR (arm-PCR) platform from RNA. For one-step reverse transcription and amplification, roughly 90-450 ng of tissue mRNA or PBMC total RNA was used as input. Following bead purification, Illumina adapters were added by a secondary multiplex PCR, and libraries between 200 and 400 bp were gel-purified. Demultiplexing relied on internal 6-nucleotide barcodes carried by the libraries. Sequencing of the libraries was done on an Illumina MiSeq using 2x220 or 2x250 nucleotide paired-end reads. The study's own analysis went as follows. Paired reads were merged using FLASH 1.2.11 and aligned with BWA-MEM to the GRCh37 human genome, and TRA and TRB reads were then extracted. For V and J assignment, an IMGT-derived reference of cassette sequences and CDR3 motifs that included pseudogenes was used. Reads were translated in three frames, and productive CDR3s were defined as those with a C...FGXG motif and no stop codons. Unique combinations of V-J cassette pair and CDR3 amino acid sequence were defined as clonotypes. Reads were filtered by Hamming distance, with the threshold set by the sequence error rate of each sample in mapped regions. TCRdb trimmed public reads at Q25 via fastp, called clones via MiXCR and kept in-frame beta chains. Records with the same CDR3 protein are collapsed into one entry carrying the most frequent genes and DNA. TCRdb, not the authors, supplied the V and J calls. For this sample the table gives 84,000 or so distinct CDR3 sequences, of which 20% to 25% were detected only once. Roughly 7% of the sample is held by the ten biggest clonotypes.

This entry comes from a study of glioma-infiltrating T cells (TCRdb year 2016). With respect to the entire study: The study sequenced TCR alpha- and beta-chain repertoires from glioma tissue, from non-neoplastic brain tissue and from matched peripheral blood mononuclear cells. Each tissue-infiltrating repertoire was compared with the same patient's peripheral blood repertoire to measure divergence between tissue and blood T-cell populations. The paired cohort was made up of three low-grade glioma patients, 8 or 9 primary glioblastoma patients and three non-glioma patients who contributed non-neoplastic brain tissue. Results the study describes overall, beyond this receptor: VJ-independent divergence between tissue and blood was below expectation in non-neoplastic patients but above expectation in all gliomas, especially low-grade gliomas. Very few CDR3 sequences were found to be shared between tissue and blood, and this scarcity was attributed to high CDR3 diversity and limited sampling. Group comparisons rested on small numbers: three non-neoplastic, three low-grade glioma and several glioblastoma patients.

V and J are truncated by 1 base and 5 bases respectively, leaving an intervening sequence of 15 bases. Via the germline V gene (reference sequence), CDR1 is DFQATT and CDR2 SNEGSKA. The CDR3 spans 14 residues, from the cysteine through the phenylalanine. CDR3 DNA only is kept here, 42 bases in frame from base 1. Rearrangement joined TRBV20-1 to TRBJ2-7; a tentative D match to TRBD2 spans 7 bases. This receptor was identified in a human donor with low-grade glioma or glioblastoma, undergoing nonglioma brain surgery, or in good health (not recorded which). The sequenced sample consisted of glioma tissue, nonneoplastic brain tissue, or PBMCs (not recorded which). The bases are TGCAGTGCTAGAGTCCCTATCGGGGGGCACGAGCAGTACTTC. This encodes CSARVPIGGHEQYF.